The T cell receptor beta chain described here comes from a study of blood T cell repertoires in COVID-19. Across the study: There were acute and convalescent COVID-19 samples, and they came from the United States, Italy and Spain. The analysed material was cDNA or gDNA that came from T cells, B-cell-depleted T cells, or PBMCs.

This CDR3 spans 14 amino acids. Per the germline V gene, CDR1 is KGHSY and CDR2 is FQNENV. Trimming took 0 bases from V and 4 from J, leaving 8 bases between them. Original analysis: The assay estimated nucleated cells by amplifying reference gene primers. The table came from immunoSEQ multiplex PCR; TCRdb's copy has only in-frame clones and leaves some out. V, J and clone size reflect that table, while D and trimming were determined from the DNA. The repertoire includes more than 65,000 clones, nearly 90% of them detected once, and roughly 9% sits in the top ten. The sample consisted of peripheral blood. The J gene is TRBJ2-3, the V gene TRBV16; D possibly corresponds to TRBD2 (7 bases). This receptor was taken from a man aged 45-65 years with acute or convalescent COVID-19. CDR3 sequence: CASSQSGGPDTQYF. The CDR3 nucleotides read TGTGCCAGCAGCCAATCCGGGGGGCCAGATACGCAGTATTTT.